A selection of T cell receptor beta chains follows, all from one sample in a study of cytomegalovirus exposure and HLA in healthy donors. Here immunoSEQ multiplex PCR was the method, and the copy in TCRdb shows in-frame clones only, minus some. The sample includes roughly 130,000 clones, about 80% of them seen just once. Sequenced: PBMCs. The receptors originated from a male donor in good health and CMV-seronegative. The CDR3 runs from the conserved cysteine through the conserved F or W. Each record gives: J gene, clone size, CDR3 length, D gene, V gene, CDR3 DNA, CDR3 protein. The D gene is left open where the match is weak. Clone size is not always given. Where it is, it says once, few, many or a class for expanded clones.

J gene: TRBJ1-4
clone size: -
CDR3 length: 16
D gene: -
V gene: TRBV7-9
CDR3 DNA: TGTGCCAGCAGCCTACCTTTTGGAGCAACTAATGAAAAACTGTTTTTT
CDR3 protein: CASSLPFGATNEKLFF

J gene: TRBJ1-1
clone size: few
CDR3 length: 15
D gene: TRBD1
V gene: TRBV10-3
CDR3 DNA: TGTGCCATCAGACCACAGACAGGGGGCGCGTTTGAAGCTTTCTTT
CDR3 protein: CAIRPQTGGAFEAFF

J gene: TRBJ1-1
clone size: few
CDR3 length: 12
D gene: -
V gene: TRBV19
CDR3 DNA: TGTGCCAGTAGTATTCGTGGCAGTGAAGCTTTCTTT
CDR3 protein: CASSIRGSEAFF

J gene: TRBJ1-2
clone size: -
CDR3 length: 15
D gene: TRBD1
V gene: TRBV4-2
CDR3 DNA: TGTGCCAGCAGCCATGCGGACAGGGCCTTGGATGGCTACACCTTT
CDR3 protein: CASSHADRALDGYTF

J gene: TRBJ2-5
clone size: -
CDR3 length: 14
D gene: -
V gene: TRBV11-1
CDR3 DNA: TGTGCCAGCAGCGCAAACAGGGGAGGAGAGACCCAGTACTTC
CDR3 protein: CASSANRGGETQYF

J gene: TRBJ1-1
clone size: -
CDR3 length: 15
D gene: -
V gene: TRBV30
CDR3 DNA: TGTGCCTGGATCGCCTCGAGGACAGTCTTGCGACAAGCTTTCTTT
CDR3 protein: CAWIASRTVLRQAFF

J gene: TRBJ2-1
clone size: -
CDR3 length: 12
D gene: -
V gene: TRBV14
CDR3 DNA: TGTGCCAGCAGCCAACCGTACAATGAGCAGTTCTTC
CDR3 protein: CASSQPYNEQFF

J gene: TRBJ2-1
clone size: -
CDR3 length: 15
D gene: TRBD1
V gene: TRBV6-4
CDR3 DNA: TGTGCCAGCAGTACCGGGACAGGGGACCGCAATGAGCAGTTCTTC
CDR3 protein: CASSTGTGDRNEQFF

J gene: TRBJ2-7
clone size: -
CDR3 length: 17
D gene: TRBD1
V gene: TRBV7-2
CDR3 DNA: TGTGCCAGCAGCCCTAGTGTCGGACAGGGAAGTTCCTACGAGCAGTACTTC
CDR3 protein: CASSPSVGQGSSYEQYF

J gene: TRBJ2-7
clone size: -
CDR3 length: 14
D gene: -
V gene: TRBV27
CDR3 DNA: TGTGCCAGCAGCCCAAGACTGGTCCCCTACGAGCAGTACTTC
CDR3 protein: CASSPRLVPYEQYF

J gene: TRBJ1-5
clone size: -
CDR3 length: 16
D gene: -
V gene: TRBV2
CDR3 DNA: TGTGCCAGCAGTGAATTTTTCAGGGAAGGCAGCCAGCCCCAGCATTTT
CDR3 protein: CASSEFFREGSQPQHF

J gene: TRBJ2-7
clone size: -
CDR3 length: 15
D gene: -
V gene: TRBV14
CDR3 DNA: TGTGCCAGCAGCCAGGTTACGGGGACTTACTACGAGCAGTACTTC
CDR3 protein: CASSQVTGTYYEQYF

J gene: TRBJ1-4
clone size: once
CDR3 length: 14
D gene: -
V gene: TRBV5-8
CDR3 DNA: TGTGCCAGCAGCTTTAGACGGGGGAATGAAAAACTGTTTTTT
CDR3 protein: CASSFRRGNEKLFF

J gene: TRBJ1-1
clone size: -
CDR3 length: 16
D gene: TRBD1
V gene: TRBV6-5
CDR3 DNA: TGTGCCAGCAGTTCCCAGACAGGGACCCTAAACACTGAAGCTTTCTTT
CDR3 protein: CASSSQTGTLNTEAFF

J gene: TRBJ2-2
clone size: few
CDR3 length: 15
D gene: TRBD1
V gene: TRBV4-2
CDR3 DNA: TGTGCCAGCAGCCAAGGGACAGGGGACACCGGGGAGCTGTTTTTT
CDR3 protein: CASSQGTGDTGELFF

J gene: TRBJ1-2
clone size: -
CDR3 length: 16
D gene: -
V gene: TRBV5-5
CDR3 DNA: TGTGCCAGCAGCTTGAGGCAGGGAGGGCTTGGTTATGGCTACACCTTC
CDR3 protein: CASSLRQGGLGYGYTF